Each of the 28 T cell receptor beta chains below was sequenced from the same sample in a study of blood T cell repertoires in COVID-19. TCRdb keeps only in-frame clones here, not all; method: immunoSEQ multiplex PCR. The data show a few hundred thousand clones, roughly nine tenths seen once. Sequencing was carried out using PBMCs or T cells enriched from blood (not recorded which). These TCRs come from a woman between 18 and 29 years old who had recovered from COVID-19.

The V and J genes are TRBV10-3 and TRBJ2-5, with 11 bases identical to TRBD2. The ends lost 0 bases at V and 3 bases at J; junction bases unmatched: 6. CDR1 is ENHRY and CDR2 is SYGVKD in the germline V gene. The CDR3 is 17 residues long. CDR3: CAISESSTSGGKETQYF. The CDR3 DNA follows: TGTGCCATCAGTGAGTCGAGTACTAGCGGGGGTAAAGAGACCCAGTACTTC.

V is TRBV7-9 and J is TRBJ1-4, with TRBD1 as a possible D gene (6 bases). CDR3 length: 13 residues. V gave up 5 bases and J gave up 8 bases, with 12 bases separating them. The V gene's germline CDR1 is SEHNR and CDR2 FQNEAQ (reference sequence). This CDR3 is CASSPLRGEKLFF. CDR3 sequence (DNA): TGTGCCAGCAGCCCTCTTAGGGGGGAAAAACTGTTTTTT. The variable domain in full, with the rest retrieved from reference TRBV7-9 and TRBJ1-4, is DTGVSQNPRHKITKRGQNVTFRCDPISEHNRLYWYRQTLGQGPEFLTYFQNEAQLEKSRLLSDRFSAERPKGSFSTLEIQRTEQGDSAMYLCASSPLRGEKLFFGSGTQLSVL.

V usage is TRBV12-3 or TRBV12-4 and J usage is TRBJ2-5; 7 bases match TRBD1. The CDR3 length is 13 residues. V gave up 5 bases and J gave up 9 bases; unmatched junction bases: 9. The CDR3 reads CASSRDSLRAQYF. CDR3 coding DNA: TGTGCCAGCAGTCGGGACAGTCTGAGGGCCCAGTACTTC.

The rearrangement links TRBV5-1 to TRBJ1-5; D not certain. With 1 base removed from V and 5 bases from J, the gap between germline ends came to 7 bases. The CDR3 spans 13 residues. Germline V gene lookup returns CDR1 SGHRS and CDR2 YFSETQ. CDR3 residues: CASSLSRDQPQHF. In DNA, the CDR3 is TGCGCCAGCAGCTTGTCTAGAGATCAGCCCCAGCATTTT.

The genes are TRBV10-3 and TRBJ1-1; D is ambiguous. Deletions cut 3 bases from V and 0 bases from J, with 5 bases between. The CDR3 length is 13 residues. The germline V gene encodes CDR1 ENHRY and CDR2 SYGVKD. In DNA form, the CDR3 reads TGTGCCATCAGTGATGACATGAACACTGAAGCTTTCTTT. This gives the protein CAISDDMNTEAFF.

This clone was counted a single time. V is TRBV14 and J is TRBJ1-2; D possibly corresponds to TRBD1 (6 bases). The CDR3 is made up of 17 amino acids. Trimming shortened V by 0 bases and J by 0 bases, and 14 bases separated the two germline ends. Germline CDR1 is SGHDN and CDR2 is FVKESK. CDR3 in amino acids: CASSQERQGRPNYGYTF. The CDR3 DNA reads TGTGCCAGCAGCCAAGAACGCCAGGGGCGACCTAACTATGGCTACACCTTC.

DNA for the CDR3: TGCGCCAGCAGCTTGGACAGGGGAAATTCACCCCTCCACTTT. Its protein is CASSLDRGNSPLHF. The J gene is TRBJ1-6, the V gene TRBV5-1, with TRBD1 matching over 7 bases. Germline assignment: CDR1 SGHRS and CDR2 YFSETQ. CDR3 length: 14 amino acids. V trimming: 0 bases; J trimming: 7 bases; junction bases outside the gene matches: 1. Using reference TRBV5-1 and TRBJ1-6 for the parts outside the CDR3, the full variable domain is KAGVTQTPRYLIKTRGQQVTLSCSPISGHRSVSWYQQTPGQGLQFLFEYFSETQRNKGNFPGRFSGRQFSNSRSEMNVSTLELGDSALYLCASSLDRGNSPLHFGNGTRLTVT.

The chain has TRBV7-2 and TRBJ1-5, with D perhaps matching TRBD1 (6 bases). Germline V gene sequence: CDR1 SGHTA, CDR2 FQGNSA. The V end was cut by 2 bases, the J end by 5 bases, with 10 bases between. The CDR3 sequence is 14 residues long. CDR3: CASSLRSGDQPQHF. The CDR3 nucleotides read TGTGCCAGCAGCTTACGGTCAGGGGATCAGCCCCAGCATTTT.

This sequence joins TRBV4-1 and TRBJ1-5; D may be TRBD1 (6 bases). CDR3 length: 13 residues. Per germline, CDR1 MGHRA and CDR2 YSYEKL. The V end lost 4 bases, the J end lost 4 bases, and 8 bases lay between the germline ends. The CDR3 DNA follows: TGCGCCAGCAGCCGGCAGGGGAATCAGCCCCAGCATTTT. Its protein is CASSRQGNQPQHF.

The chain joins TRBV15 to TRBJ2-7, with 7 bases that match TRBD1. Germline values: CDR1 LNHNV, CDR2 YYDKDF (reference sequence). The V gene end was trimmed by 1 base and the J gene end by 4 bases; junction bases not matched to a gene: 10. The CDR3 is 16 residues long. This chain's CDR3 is CATSRGDRASGYEQYF. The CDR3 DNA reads TGTGCCACCAGCAGAGGCGACAGGGCTAGTGGTTACGAGCAGTACTTC. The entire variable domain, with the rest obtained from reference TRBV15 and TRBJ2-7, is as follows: DAMVIQNPRYQVTQFGKPVTLSCSQTLNHNVMYWYQQKSSQAPKLLFHYYDKDFNNEADTPDNFQSRRPNTSFCFLDIRSPGLGDTAMYLCATSRGDRASGYEQYFGPGTRLTVT.

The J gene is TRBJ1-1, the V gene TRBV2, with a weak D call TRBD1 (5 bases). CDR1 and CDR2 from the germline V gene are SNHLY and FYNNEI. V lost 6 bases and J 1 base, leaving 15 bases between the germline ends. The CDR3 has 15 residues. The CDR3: CASSPRGGRNTEAFF. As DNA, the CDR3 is TGTGCCAGCAGCCCTCGGGGGGGTAGGAACACTGAAGCTTTCTTT.

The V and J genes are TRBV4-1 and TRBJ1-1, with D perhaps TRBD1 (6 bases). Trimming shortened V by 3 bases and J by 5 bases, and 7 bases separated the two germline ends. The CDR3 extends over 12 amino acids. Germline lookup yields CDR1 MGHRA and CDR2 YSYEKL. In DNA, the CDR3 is TGCGCCAGCAGCCAGCAGGGGACTGAAGCTTTCTTT. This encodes CASSQQGTEAFF.

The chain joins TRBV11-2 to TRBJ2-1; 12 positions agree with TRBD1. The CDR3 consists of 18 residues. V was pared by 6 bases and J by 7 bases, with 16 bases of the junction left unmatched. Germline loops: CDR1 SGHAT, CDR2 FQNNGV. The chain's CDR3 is CASSFRDRGLSSNNEQFF. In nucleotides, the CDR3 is TGTGCCAGCAGTTTTAGGGACAGGGGGCTCTCGTCGAATAATGAGCAGTTCTTC.

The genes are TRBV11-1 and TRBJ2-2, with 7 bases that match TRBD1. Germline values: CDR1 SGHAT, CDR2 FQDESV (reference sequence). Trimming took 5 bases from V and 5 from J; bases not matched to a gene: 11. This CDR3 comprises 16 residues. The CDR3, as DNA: TGTGCCAGCAGCCATAACAAGGGGGCTGTTACCGGGGAGCTGTTTTTT. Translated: CASSHNKGAVTGELFF.

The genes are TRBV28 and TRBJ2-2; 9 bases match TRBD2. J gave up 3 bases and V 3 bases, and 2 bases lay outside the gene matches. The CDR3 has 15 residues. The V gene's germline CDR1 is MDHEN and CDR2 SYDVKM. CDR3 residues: CASSFRLADTGELFF. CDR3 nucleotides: TGTGCCAGCAGTTTCAGACTAGCGGACACCGGGGAGCTGTTTTTT.

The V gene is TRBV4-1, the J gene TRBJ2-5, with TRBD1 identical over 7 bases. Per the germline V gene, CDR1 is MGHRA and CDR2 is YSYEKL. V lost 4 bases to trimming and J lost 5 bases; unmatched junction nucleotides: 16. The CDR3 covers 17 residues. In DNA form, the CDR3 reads TGCGCCAGCAGCCCCTCCGTGACAGGGTTAACGTTGGAGACCCAGTACTTC. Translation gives CASSPSVTGLTLETQYF.

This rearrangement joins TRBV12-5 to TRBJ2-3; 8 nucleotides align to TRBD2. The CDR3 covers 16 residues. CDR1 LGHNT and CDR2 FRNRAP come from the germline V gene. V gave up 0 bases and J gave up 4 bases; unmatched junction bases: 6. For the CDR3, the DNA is TGTGCTAGTGGTTTGGTACTTAATAGCGGGGCAGATACGCAGTATTTT. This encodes CASGLVLNSGADTQYF.

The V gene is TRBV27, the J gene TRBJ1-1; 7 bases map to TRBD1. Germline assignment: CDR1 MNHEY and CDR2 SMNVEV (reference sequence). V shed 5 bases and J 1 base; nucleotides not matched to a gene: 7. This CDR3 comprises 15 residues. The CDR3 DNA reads TGTGCCAGCAGTCCCCGAAGGGGGCGGAACACTGAAGCTTTCTTT. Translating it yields CASSPRRGRNTEAFF.

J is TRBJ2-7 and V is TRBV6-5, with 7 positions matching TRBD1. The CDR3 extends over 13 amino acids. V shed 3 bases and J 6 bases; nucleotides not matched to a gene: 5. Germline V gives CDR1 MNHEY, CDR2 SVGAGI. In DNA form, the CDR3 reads TGTGCCAGCAGTTATCGACAGGGTGGCGAGCAGTACTTC. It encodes CASSYRQGGEQYF.

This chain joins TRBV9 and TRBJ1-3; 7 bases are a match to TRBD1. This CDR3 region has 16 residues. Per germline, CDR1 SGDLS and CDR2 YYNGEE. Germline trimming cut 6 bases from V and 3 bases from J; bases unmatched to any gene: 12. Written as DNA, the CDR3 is TGTGCCAGCACCTATAAACAGGGGAAATTTGGAAACACCATATATTTT. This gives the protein CASTYKQGKFGNTIYF.

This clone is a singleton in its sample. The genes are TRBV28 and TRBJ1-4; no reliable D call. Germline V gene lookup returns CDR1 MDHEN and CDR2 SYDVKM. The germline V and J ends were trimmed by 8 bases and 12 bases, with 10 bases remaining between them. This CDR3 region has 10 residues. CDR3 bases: TGTGCCAGCCGGGGAGTGGAACTGTTTTTT. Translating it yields CASRGVELFF.

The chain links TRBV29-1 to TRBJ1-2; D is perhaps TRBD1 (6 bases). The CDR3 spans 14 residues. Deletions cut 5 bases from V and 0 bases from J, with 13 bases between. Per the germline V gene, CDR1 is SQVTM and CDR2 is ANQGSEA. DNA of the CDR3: TGCAGCGTTTCTCAGGGACAACCTAACTATGGCTACACCTTC. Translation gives CSVSQGQPNYGYTF.

The CDR3 DNA reads TGTGCCAGCAGTTCCTCAGATACCGGGGAGCTGTTTTTT. Amino acids: CASSSSDTGELFF. The rearrangement joins TRBV2 to TRBJ2-2; D is undetermined. CDR3 length equals 13 residues. Germline V gene sequence: CDR1 SNHLY, CDR2 FYNNEI. Trimming stripped 5 bases from V and 5 bases from J, with 9 bases between. Full variable domain (remainder filled in from reference TRBV2 and TRBJ2-2): EPEVTQTPSHQVTQMGQEVILRCVPISNHLYFYWYRQILGQKVEFLVSFYNNEISEKSEIFDDQFSVERPDGSNFTLKIRSTKLEDSAMYFCASSSSDTGELFFGEGSRLTVL.

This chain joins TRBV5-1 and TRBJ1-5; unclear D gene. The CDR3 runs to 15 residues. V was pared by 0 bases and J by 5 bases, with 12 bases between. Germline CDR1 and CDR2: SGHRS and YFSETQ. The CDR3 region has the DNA TGCGCCAGCAGCTTGGTGGGCAGGCCCGATCAGCCCCAGCATTTT. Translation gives CASSLVGRPDQPQHF.

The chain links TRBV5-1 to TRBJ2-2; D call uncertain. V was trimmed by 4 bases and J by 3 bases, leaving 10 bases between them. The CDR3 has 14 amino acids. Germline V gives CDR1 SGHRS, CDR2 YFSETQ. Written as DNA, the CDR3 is TGCGCCAGCAGCCTCGAACCAGACACCGGGGAGCTGTTTTTT. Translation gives CASSLEPDTGELFF.

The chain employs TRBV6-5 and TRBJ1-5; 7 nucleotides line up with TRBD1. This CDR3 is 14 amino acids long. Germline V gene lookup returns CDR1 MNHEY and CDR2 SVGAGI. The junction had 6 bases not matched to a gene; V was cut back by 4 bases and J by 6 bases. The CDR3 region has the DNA TGTGCCAGCAGTTCAGGGGGTTTAGGTCAGCCCCAGCATTTT. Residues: CASSSGGLGQPQHF.

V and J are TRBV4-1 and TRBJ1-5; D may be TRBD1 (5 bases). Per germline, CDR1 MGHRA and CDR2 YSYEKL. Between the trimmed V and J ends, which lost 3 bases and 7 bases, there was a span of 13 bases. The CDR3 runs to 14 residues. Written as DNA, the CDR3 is TGCGCCAGCAGCCATGGGGCTCTGGGACAGCCCCAGCATTTT. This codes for CASSHGALGQPQHF.

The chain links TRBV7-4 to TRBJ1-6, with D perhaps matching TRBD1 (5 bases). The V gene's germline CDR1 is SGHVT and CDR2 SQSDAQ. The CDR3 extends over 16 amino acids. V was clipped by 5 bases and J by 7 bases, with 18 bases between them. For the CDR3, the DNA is TGTGCCAGCAGCGCCACCGGGACTGGATTAAATTCACCCCTCCACTTT. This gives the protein CASSATGTGLNSPLHF.